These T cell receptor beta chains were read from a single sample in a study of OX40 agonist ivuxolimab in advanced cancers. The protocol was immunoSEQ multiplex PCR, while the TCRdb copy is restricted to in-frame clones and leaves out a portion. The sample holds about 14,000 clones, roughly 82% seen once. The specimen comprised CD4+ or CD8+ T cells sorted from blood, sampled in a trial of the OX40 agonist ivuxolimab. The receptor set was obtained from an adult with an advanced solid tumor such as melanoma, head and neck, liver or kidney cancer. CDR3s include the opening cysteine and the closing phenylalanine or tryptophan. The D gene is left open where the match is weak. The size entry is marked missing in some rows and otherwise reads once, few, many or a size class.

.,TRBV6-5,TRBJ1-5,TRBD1,CASSRDRGSNQPQHF,TGTGCCAGCAGTCGGGACAGGGGAAGCAATCAGCCCCAGCATTTT
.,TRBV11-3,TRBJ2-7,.,CASRGPGAYEQYF,TGTGCCAGCAGGGGGCCGGGGGCTTACGAGCAGTACTTC
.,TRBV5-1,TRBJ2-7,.,CASSPSAGTLVYEQYF,TGCGCCAGCAGCCCAAGTGCCGGGACCCTCGTCTACGAGCAGTACTTC
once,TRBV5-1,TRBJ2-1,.,CASSLGLAQYVEQFF,TGCGCCAGCAGCTTGGGGCTAGCCCAATATGTTGAGCAGTTCTTC
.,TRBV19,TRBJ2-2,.,CASKPWQDFHGELFF,TGTGCCAGTAAGCCCTGGCAGGACTTTCACGGGGAGCTGTTTTTT
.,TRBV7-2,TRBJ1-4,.,CASSQVGLAGEKLFF,TGTGCCAGCAGCCAAGTTGGCCTGGCAGGGGAAAAACTGTTTTTT
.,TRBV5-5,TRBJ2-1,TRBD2,CASSLGTSDHNEQFF,TGTGCCAGCAGCTTGGGGACTAGCGACCACAATGAGCAGTTCTTC
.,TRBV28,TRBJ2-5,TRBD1,CASSLVLQGHQETQYF,TGTGCCAGCAGTCTAGTTCTACAGGGGCACCAAGAGACCCAGTACTTC
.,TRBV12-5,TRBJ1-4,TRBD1,CASGLGPDRGKKEKLFF,TGTGCTAGTGGTTTAGGACCGGACAGGGGGAAAAAGGAAAAACTGTTTTTT
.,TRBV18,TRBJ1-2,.,CASSLNGPLPNYGYTF,TGTGCCAGCTCACTCAACGGCCCTCTCCCCAACTATGGCTACACCTTC
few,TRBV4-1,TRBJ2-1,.,CASRHTTGPNEQFF,TGCGCCAGCAGACACACTACAGGGCCCAATGAGCAGTTCTTC
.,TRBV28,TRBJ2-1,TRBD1,CASSFTTGLNEQFF,TGTGCCAGCAGTTTTACGACAGGGCTCAATGAGCAGTTCTTC
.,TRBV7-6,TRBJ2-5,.,CASSLESRNQETQYF,TGTGCCAGCAGCTTAGAGTCCCGTAACCAAGAGACCCAGTACTTC
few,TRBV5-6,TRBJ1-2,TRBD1,CASSQEFGRGDGYTF,TGCGCCAGCAGCCAAGAATTCGGCAGGGGGGATGGCTACACCTTC
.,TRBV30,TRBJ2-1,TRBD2,CAWSHSGRNEQFF,TGTGCCTGGAGTCATAGCGGGAGAAATGAGCAGTTCTTC
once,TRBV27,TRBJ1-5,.,CASSYQGHQPQHF,TGTGCCAGCAGTTATCAGGGGCATCAGCCCCAGCATTTT
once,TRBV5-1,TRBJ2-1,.,CASSFRINEQFF,TGCGCCAGCAGCTTTAGGATAAATGAGCAGTTCTTC
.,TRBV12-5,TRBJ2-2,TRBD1,CASGLVPDRANTGELFF,TGTGCTAGTGGTTTGGTACCGGACAGGGCGAACACCGGGGAGCTGTTTTTT
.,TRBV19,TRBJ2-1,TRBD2,CASTNAPSGSVNEQFF,TGTGCCAGTACCAACGCCCCTAGCGGGAGTGTTAATGAGCAGTTCTTC
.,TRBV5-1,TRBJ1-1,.,CASTPWGGGSTEAFF,TGCGCCAGCACCCCTTGGGGGGGAGGGAGTACTGAAGCTTTCTTT
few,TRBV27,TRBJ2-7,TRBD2,CASSLSYASGVYEQYF,TGTGCCAGCAGTTTATCTTATGCTAGCGGGGTGTACGAGCAGTACTTC
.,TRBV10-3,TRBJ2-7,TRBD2,CAITGSSGRIHEQYF,TGTGCCATCACCGGATCTAGCGGGAGGATCCACGAGCAGTACTTC
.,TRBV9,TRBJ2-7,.,CASSVGEDVYEQYF,TGTGCCAGCAGCGTAGGAGAAGACGTATACGAGCAGTACTTC